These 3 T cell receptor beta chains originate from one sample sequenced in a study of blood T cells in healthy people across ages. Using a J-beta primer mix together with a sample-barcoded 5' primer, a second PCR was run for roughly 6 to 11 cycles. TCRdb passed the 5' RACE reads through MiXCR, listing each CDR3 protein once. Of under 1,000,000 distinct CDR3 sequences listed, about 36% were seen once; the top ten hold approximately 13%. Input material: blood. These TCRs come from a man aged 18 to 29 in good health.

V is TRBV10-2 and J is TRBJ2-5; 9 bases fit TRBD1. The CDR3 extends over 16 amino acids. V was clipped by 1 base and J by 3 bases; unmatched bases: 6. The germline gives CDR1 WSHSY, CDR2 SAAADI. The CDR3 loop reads CASSELGTGLEETQYF. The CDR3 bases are TGCGCCAGCAGTGAGTTGGGGACAGGGTTGGAAGAGACCCAGTACTTC.

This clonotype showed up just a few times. CDR3 coding DNA: TGTGCCAGCAGTCGTACCTATGGGATTAGCAATCAGCCCCAGCATTTT. It specifies CASSRTYGISNQPQHF. The V gene is TRBV27, the J gene TRBJ1-5; no reliable D call. Trimming removed 5 bases from V and 0 bases from J, with 14 bases in between. The germline V gene has CDR1 MNHEY and CDR2 SMNVEV (reference sequence). CDR3 length: 16 amino acids.

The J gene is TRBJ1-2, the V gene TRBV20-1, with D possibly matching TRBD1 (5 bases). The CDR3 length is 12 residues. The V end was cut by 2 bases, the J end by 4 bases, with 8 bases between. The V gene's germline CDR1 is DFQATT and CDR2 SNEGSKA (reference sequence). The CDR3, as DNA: TGCAGTGCTAGACCTGACAGCTATGGCTACACCTTC. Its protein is CSARPDSYGYTF.